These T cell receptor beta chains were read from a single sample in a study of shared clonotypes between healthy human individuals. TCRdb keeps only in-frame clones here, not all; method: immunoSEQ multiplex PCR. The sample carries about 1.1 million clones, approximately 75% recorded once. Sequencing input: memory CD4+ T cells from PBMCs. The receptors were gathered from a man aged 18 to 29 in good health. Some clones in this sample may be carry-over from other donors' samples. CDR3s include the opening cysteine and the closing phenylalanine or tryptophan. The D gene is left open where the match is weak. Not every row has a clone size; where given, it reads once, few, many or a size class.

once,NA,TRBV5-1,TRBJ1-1,CASSWTENTEAFF,TGCGCCAGCAGCTGGACAGAGAACACTGAAGCTTTCTTT
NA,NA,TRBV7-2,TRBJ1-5,CASSSGRSQPQHF,TGTGCCAGCAGCTCAGGGAGGTCTCAGCCCCAGCATTTT
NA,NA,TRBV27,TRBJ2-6,CASNRAGANVLTF,TGTGCCAGCAACCGGGCGGGGGCCAACGTCCTGACTTTC
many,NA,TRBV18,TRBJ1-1,CASSPLVVGDAFF,TGTGCCAGCTCACCCCTCGTCGTGGGCGATGCTTTCTTT
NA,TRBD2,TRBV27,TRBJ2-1,CASSRDGRAYNEQFF,TGTGCCAGCTCCCGGGACGGGAGGGCCTACAATGAGCAGTTCTTC
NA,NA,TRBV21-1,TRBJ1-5,CASTEAQNQPQHF,TGTGCCAGCACCGAGGCCCAAAATCAGCCCCAGCATTTT
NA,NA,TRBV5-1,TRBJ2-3,CASSFPSSTDTQYF,TGCGCCAGCAGCTTTCCCTCTAGCACAGATACGCAGTATTTT
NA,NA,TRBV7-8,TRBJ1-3,CASSLLGGYSNTIYF,TGTGCCAGCAGCTTACTAGGTGGTTATTCAAACACCATATATTTT
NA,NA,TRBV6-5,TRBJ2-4,CASSYSAGVKNIQYF,TGTGCCAGCAGTTACTCCGCCGGGGTCAAAAACATTCAGTACTTC
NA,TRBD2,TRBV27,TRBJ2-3,CASTPYGGPGLAGGPDTQYF,TGTGCCAGCACTCCTTACGGCGGGCCCGGACTAGCGGGAGGACCAGATACGCAGTATTTT
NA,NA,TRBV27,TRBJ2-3,CASSSRGTDTQYF,TGTGCCAGCAGTTCGAGGGGCACAGATACGCAGTATTTT
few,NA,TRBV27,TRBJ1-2,CASSRTQANYGYTF,TGTGCCAGCAGTAGGACCCAGGCTAACTATGGCTACACCTTC
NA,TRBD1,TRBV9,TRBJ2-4,CASSFGQGLGNIQYF,TGTGCCAGCAGTTTCGGACAGGGCCTTGGGAACATTCAGTACTTC
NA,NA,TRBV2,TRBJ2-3,CASSESSVTDTQYF,TGTGCCAGCAGTGAGTCGTCCGTTACAGATACGCAGTATTTT
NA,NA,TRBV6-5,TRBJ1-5,CASSQKSANQPQHF,TGTGCCAGCAGCCAGAAATCGGCTAATCAGCCCCAGCATTTT
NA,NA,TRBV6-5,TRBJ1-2,CASRPQGWDGYTF,TGTGCCAGCAGACCCCAGGGTTGGGATGGCTACACCTTC
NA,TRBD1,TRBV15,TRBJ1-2,CATSRGDRPLVGYTF,TGTGCCACCAGCAGAGGGGACAGGCCTTTGGTTGGCTACACCTTC
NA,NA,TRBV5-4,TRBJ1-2,CASSPNRAYGYTF,TGTGCCAGCAGCCCCAACAGGGCATATGGCTACACCTTC
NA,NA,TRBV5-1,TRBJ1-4,CASRKQTSANEKLFF,TGCGCCAGCAGAAAACAAACTTCGGCTAATGAAAAACTGTTTTTT
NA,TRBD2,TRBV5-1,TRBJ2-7,CASSPRAGGTSYEQYF,TGCGCCAGCAGCCCCAGAGCGGGAGGGACCTCCTACGAGCAGTACTTC
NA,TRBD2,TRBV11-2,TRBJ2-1,CASSPRLAAHNEQFF,TGTGCCAGCAGCCCCCGGCTAGCGGCTCACAATGAGCAGTTCTTC
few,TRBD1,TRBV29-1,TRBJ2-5,CSVVRTGEPQYF,TGCAGCGTTGTTAGGACAGGGGAACCCCAGTACTTC
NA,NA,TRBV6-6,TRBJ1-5,CASSWTDSNQPQHF,TGTGCCAGCAGCTGGACAGATAGCAATCAGCCCCAGCATTTT
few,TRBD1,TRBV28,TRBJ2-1,CASRKTGGRSGQFF,TGTGCCAGCAGGAAGACAGGGGGCCGGTCTGGGCAGTTCTTC
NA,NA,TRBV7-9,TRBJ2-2,CASSLDYNTGELFF,TGTGCCAGCAGCTTAGACTACAACACCGGGGAGCTGTTTTTT
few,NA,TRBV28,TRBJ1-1,CASSLSPSMNTEAFF,TGTGCCAGCAGTTTAAGCCCATCCATGAACACTGAAGCTTTCTTT
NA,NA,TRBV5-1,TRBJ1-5,CASSLGPQTGGVQPQHF,TGCGCCAGCAGCTTGGGCCCCCAGACAGGAGGGGTTCAGCCCCAGCATTTT
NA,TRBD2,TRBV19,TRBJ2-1,CASSIGAGSVNEQFF,TGTGCCAGTAGTATAGGAGCGGGGTCAGTCAATGAGCAGTTCTTC
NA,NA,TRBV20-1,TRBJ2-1,CSARMNVF,TGCAGTGCTAGAATGAATGTCTTC
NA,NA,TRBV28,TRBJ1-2,CASRSLGSGYGYTF,TGTGCCAGCCGGTCCCTGGGCTCGGGCTATGGCTACACCTTC
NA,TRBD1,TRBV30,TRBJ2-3,CLGQGVTDTQYF,TGTTTAGGACAGGGGGTAACAGATACGCAGTATTTT
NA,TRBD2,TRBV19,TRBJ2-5,CASSPGLGRGEETQYF,TGTGCCAGTAGCCCGGGACTAGGGAGGGGGGAAGAGACCCAGTACTTC
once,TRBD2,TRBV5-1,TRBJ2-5,CASSPAGEETQYF,TGCGCCAGCAGCCCGGCGGGAGAGGAGACCCAGTACTTC
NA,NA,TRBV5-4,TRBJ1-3,CASSSGRDSGNTIYF,TGTGCCAGCAGCTCCGGACGGGACTCTGGAAACACCATATATTTT
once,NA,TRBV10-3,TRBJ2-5,CAISESLGPETQYF,TGTGCCATCAGTGAGTCCTTAGGGCCAGAGACCCAGTACTTC
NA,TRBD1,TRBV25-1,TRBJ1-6,CASKGQQNSPLHF,TGTGCCAGCAAGGGACAGCAAAATTCACCCCTCCACTTT
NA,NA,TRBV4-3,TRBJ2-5,CASSQDLRRETQYF,TGCGCCAGCAGCCAAGATCTAAGGCGAGAGACCCAGTACTTC
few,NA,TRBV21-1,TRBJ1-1,CASSNAGTGGSKHTEAFF,TGTGCCAGCAGCAACGCCGGGACAGGGGGCTCAAAACACACTGAAGCTTTCTTT
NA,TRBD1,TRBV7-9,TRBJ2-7,CASSWGTAKFSYEQYF,TGTGCCAGCAGCTGGGGGACAGCCAAATTCTCCTACGAGCAGTACTTC
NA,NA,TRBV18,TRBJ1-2,CASSPTLTETYGYTF,TGTGCCAGCTCACCAACGTTGACAGAAACATATGGCTACACCTTC
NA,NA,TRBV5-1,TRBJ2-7,CASSLGGASTYEQYF,TGCGCCAGCAGCTTGGGGGGGGCGAGCACCTACGAGCAGTACTTC
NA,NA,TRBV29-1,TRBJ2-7,CSVEGDSIYEQYF,TGCAGCGTTGAAGGGGACTCCATCTACGAGCAGTACTTC
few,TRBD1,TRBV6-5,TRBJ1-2,CASSYSRTGGSYGYTF,TGTGCCAGCAGTTACTCCCGGACAGGGGGCAGTTATGGCTACACCTTC
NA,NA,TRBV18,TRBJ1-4,CASSPGGREKLFF,TGTGCCAGCTCACCAGGCGGTAGGGAAAAACTGTTTTTT
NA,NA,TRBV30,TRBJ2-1,CAWVRWANEQFF,TGTGCCTGGGTCAGGTGGGCCAATGAGCAGTTCTTC
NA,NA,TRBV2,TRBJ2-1,CASRQTYYANEQFF,TGTGCCAGCCGCCAGACCTATTACGCCAATGAGCAGTTCTTC
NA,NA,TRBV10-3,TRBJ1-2,CAINKGVDYGYTF,TGTGCCATCAATAAGGGGGTCGACTATGGCTACACCTTC
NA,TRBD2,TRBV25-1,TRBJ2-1,CASSKLGTSVYNEQFF,TGTGCCAGCAGTAAATTGGGGACTAGCGTATACAATGAGCAGTTCTTC
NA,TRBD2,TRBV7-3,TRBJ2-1,CASSPGGFYNEQFF,TGTGCCAGCAGCCCGGGAGGCTTTTACAATGAGCAGTTCTTC
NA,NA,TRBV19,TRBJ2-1,CASSKRLETYNEQFF,TGTGCCAGTAGTAAGCGACTAGAGACCTACAATGAGCAGTTCTTC
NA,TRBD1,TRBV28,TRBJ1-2,CASSRDRTNYGYTF,TGTGCCAGCAGTCGGGACAGGACGAACTATGGCTACACCTTC
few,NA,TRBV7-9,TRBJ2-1,CASSSRVYQPNNEQFF,TGTGCCAGCAGCTCACGGGTCTATCAACCCAACAATGAGCAGTTCTTC